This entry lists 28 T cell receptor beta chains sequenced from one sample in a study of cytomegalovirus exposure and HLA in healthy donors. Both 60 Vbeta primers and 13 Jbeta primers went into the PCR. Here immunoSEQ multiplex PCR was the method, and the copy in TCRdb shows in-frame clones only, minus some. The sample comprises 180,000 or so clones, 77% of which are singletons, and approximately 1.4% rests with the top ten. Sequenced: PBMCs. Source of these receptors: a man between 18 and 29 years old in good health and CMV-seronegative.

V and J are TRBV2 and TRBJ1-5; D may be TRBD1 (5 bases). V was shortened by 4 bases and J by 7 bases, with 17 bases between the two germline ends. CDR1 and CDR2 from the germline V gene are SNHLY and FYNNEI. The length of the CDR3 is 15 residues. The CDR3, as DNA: TGTGCCAGCAGTGCTGGGGGAGGGTGGACCCAGCCCCAGCATTTT. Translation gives CASSAGGGWTQPQHF.

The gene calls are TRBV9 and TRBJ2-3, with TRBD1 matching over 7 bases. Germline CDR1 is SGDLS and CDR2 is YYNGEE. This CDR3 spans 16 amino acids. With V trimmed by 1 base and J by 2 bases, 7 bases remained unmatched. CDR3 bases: TGTGCCAGCAGCGTATTCCTAGGGGGCCTCACAGATACGCAGTATTTT. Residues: CASSVFLGGLTDTQYF. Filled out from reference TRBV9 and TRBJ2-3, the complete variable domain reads DSGVTQTPKHLITATGQRVTLRCSPRSGDLSVYWYQQSLDQGLQFLIQYYNGEERAKGNILERFSAQQFPDLHSELNLSSLELGDSALYFCASSVFLGGLTDTQYFGPGTRLTVL.

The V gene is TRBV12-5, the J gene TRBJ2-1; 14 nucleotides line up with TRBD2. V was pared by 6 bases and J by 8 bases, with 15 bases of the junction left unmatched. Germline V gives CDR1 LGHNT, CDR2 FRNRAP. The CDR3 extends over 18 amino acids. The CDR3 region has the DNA TGTGCTAGTGGCCCCGGGACTAGCGGGAGCCCGGGCAGGGATGAGCAGTTCTTC. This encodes CASGPGTSGSPGRDEQFF.

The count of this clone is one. This chain's CDR3 is CASSQDLASGSGELFF. CDR3 coding DNA: TGCGCCAGCAGCCAAGATCTGGCTAGCGGGTCCGGGGAGCTGTTTTTT. The V and J genes are TRBV4-3 and TRBJ2-2; 8 nucleotides align to TRBD2. Unmatched junction bases numbered 6, after V lost 0 bases and J lost 6 bases. Germline assignment: CDR1 LGHNA and CDR2 YSLEER. The CDR3 runs 16 residues.

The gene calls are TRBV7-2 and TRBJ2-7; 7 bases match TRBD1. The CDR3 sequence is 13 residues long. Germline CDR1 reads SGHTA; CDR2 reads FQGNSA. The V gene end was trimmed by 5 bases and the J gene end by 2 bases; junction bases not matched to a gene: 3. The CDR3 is CASSTDRAYEQYF. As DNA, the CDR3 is TGTGCCAGCAGCACAGACAGGGCCTACGAGCAGTACTTC.

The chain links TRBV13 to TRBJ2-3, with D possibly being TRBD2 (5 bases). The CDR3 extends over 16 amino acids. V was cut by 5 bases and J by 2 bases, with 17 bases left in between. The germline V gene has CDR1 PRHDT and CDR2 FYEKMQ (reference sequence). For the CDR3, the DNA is TGTGCCAGCAGCCCCCCCCGGCGGGTTAACACAGATACGCAGTATTTT. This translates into CASSPPRRVNTDTQYF. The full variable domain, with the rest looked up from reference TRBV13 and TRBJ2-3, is AAGVIQSPRHLIKEKRETATLKCYPIPRHDTVYWYQQGPGQDPQFLISFYEKMQSDKGSIPDRFSAQQFSDYHSELNMSSLELGDSALYFCASSPPRRVNTDTQYFGPGTRLTVL.

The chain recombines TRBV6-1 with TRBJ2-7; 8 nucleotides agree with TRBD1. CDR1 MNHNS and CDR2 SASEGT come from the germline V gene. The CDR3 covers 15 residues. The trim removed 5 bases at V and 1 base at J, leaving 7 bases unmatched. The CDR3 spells CASSRGQGGSYEQYF. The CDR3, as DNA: TGTGCCAGCAGTCGAGGACAGGGTGGGTCCTACGAGCAGTACTTC.

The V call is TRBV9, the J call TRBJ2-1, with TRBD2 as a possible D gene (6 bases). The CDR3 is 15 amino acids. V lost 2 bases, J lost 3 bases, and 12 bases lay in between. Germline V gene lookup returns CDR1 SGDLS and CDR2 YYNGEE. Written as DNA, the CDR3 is TGTGCCAGCAGCGTGGGCGGGGCCCGCTACAATGAGCAGTTCTTC. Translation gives CASSVGGARYNEQFF.

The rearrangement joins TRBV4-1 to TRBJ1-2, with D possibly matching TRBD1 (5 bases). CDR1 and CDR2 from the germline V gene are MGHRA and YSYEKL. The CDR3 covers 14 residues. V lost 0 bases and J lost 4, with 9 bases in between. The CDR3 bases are TGCGCCAGCAGCCAAGATCGACAGATCTATGGCTACACCTTC. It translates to CASSQDRQIYGYTF.

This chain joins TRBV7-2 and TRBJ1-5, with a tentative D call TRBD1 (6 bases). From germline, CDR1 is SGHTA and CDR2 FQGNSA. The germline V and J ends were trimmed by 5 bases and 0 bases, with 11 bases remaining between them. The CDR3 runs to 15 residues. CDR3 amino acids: CASSAQGISNQPQHF. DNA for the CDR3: TGTGCCAGCAGCGCGCAGGGGATTAGCAATCAGCCCCAGCATTTT.

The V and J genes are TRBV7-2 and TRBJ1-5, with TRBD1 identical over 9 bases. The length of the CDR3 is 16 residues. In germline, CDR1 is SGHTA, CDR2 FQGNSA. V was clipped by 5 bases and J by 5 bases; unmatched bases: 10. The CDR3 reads CASSPQSGQGYQPQHF. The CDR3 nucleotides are TGTGCCAGCAGCCCCCAAAGCGGACAGGGGTATCAGCCCCAGCATTTT.

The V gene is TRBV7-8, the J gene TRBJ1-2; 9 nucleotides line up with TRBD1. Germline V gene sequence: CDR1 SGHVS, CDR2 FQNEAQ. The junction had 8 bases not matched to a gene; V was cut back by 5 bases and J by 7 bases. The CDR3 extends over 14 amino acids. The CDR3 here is CASSLTGQGLGYTF. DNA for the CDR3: TGTGCCAGCAGCCTGACGGGACAGGGCCTTGGCTACACCTTC.

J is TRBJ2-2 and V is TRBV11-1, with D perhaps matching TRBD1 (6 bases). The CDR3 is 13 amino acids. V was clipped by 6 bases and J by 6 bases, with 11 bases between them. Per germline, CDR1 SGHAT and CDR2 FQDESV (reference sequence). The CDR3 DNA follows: TGTGCCAGCAGGCCCGACAGGCCCGGGGAGCTGTTTTTT. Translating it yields CASRPDRPGELFF.

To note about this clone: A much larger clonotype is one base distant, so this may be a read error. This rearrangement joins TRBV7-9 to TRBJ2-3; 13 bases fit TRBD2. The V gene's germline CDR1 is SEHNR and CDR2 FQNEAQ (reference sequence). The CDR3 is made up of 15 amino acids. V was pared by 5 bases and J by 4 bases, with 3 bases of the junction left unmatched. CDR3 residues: CASSPGTSGADTQYF. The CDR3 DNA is TGTGCCAGCAGCCCCGGGACTAGCGGGGCAGATACGCAGTATTTT.

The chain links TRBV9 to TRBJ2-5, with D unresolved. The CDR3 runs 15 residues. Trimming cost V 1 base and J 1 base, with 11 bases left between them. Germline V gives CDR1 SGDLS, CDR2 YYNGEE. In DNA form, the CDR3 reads TGTGCCAGCAGCGTAAACGGCCGACTCCAAGAGACCCAGTACTTC. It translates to CASSVNGRLQETQYF.

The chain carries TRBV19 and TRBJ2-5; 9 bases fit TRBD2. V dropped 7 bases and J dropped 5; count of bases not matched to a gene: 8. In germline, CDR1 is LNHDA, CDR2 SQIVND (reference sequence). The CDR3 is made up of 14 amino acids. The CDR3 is CASIGGGAPETQYF. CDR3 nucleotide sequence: TGTGCCAGTATTGGCGGGGGGGCCCCGGAGACCCAGTACTTC.

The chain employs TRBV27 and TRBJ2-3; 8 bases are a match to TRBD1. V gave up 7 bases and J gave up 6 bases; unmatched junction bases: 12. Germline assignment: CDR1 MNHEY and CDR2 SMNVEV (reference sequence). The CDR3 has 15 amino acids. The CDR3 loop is CASTDYGQGVDTQYF. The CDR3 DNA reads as TGTGCCAGCACCGACTACGGACAGGGAGTTGATACGCAGTATTTT.

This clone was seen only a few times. The CDR3 DNA sequence: TGTGCCAGCAGCCCGGAGGGAGGGATAGGCTATGGCTACACCTTC. Translation: CASSPEGGIGYGYTF. The rearrangement joins TRBV11-2 to TRBJ1-2; no reliable D call. The CDR3 totals 15 residues. V shed 5 bases and J shed 4 bases, with 17 bases lying between them. Germline V gene lookup returns CDR1 SGHAT and CDR2 FQNNGV.

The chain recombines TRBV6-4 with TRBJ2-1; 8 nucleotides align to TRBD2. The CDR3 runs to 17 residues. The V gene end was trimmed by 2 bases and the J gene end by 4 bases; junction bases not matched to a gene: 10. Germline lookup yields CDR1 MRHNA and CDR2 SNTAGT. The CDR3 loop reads CASSDPHTSGDYNEQFF. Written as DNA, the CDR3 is TGTGCCAGCAGTGACCCTCATACTAGCGGTGATTACAATGAGCAGTTCTTC.

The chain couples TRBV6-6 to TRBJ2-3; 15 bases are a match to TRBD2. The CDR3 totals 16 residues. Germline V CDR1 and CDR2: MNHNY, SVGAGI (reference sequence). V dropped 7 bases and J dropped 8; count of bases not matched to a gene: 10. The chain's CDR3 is CASNSGLAGGRSTQYF. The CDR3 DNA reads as TGTGCCAGCAACTCAGGACTAGCGGGAGGGCGGAGTACGCAGTATTTT.

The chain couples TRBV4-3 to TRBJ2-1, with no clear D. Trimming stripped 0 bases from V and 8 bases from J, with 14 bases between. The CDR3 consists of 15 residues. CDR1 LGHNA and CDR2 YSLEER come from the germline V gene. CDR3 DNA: TGCGCCAGCAGCCAAGATTGGAGTAGCTCCGATGAGCAGTTCTTC. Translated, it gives CASSQDWSSSDEQFF.

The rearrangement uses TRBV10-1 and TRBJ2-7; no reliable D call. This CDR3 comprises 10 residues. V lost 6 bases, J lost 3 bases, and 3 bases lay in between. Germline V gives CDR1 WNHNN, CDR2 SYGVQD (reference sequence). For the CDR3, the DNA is TGCGCCAGCAGACTCTACGAGCAGTACTTC. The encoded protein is CASRLYEQYF.

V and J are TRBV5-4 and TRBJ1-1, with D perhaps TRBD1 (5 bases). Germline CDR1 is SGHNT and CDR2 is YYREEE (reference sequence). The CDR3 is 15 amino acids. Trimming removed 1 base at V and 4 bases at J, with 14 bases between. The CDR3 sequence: CASSLPQGRGTEAFF. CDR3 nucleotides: TGTGCCAGCAGCTTGCCCCAGGGAAGAGGCACTGAAGCTTTCTTT.

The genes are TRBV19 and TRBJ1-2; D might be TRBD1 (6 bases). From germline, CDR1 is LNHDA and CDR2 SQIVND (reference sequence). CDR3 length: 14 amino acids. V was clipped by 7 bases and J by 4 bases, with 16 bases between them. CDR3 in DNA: TGTGCCAGTAAGTCCCAGGGGCTGGGCTATGGCTACACCTTC. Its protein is CASKSQGLGYGYTF.

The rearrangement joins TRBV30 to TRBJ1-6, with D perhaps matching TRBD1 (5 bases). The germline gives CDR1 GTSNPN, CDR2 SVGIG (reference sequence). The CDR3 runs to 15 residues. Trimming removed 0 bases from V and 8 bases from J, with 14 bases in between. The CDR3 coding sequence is TGTGCCTGGAGTGTACTAACAGGTTCTTATTCACCCCTCCACTTT. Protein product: CAWSVLTGSYSPLHF. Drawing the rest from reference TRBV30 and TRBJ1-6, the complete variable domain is SQTIHQWPATLVQPVGSPLSLECTVEGTSNPNLYWYRQAAGRGLQLLFYSVGIGQISSEVPQNLSASRPQDRQFILSSKKLLLSDSGFYLCAWSVLTGSYSPLHFGNGTRLTVT.

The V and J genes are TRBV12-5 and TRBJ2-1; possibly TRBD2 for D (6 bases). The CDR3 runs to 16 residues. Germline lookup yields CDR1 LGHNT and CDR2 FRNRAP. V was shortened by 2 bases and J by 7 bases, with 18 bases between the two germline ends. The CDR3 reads CASGLTGAGMGNEQFF. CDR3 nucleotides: TGTGCTAGTGGTTTGACTGGAGCGGGTATGGGGAATGAGCAGTTCTTC. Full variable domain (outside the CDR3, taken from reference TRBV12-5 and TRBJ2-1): DARVTQTPRHKVTEMGQEVTMRCQPILGHNTVFWYRQTMMQGLELLAYFRNRAPLDDSGMPKDRFSAEMPDATLATLKIQPSEPRDSAVYFCASGLTGAGMGNEQFFGPGTRLTVL.

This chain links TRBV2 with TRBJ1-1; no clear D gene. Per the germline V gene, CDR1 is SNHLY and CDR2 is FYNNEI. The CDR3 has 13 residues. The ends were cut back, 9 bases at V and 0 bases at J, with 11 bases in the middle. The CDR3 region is CAREYGMNTEAFF. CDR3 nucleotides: TGTGCCAGGGAGTATGGAATGAACACTGAAGCTTTCTTT.

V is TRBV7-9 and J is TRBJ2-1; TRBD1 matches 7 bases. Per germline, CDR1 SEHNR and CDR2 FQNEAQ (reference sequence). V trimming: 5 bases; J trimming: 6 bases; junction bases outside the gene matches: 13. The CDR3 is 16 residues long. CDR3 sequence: CASSRVGGIGVNEQFF. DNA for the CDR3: TGTGCCAGCAGCAGGGTAGGGGGCATTGGGGTCAATGAGCAGTTCTTC.